This entry lists 22 T cell receptor beta chains sequenced from one sample in a study of cytomegalovirus exposure and HLA in healthy donors. This PCR relied on a set of 60 Vbeta primers and 13 Jbeta primers. Assay: immunoSEQ multiplex PCR; the TCRdb copy retains only in-frame clones and omits some. The profile shows about 190,000 clones, 70% to 75% of them singletons. Sequencing was done on a sample of PBMCs. These receptors all stem from a man aged 25 to 40 in good health and CMV-seropositive.

This clone has just a few counts. The V call is TRBV4-1, the J call TRBJ1-5, with D unclear. The CDR3 has 15 amino acids. V was trimmed by 0 bases and J by 7 bases, leaving 13 bases between them. The V gene's germline CDR1 is MGHRA and CDR2 YSYEKL. The CDR3 DNA is TGCGCCAGCAGCCAAGATTATAGGGAGTACCAGCCCCAGCATTTT. Protein: CASSQDYREYQPQHF.

This sequence joins TRBV4-2 and TRBJ2-7, with TRBD2 matching 10 bases. The CDR3 contains 16 residues. J was trimmed by 2 bases and V by 2 bases; bases with no gene match: 6. Germline V gene lookup returns CDR1 LGHNA and CDR2 YNFKEQ. Here the CDR3 reads CASSQNSGTSAYEQYF. The CDR3 DNA is TGTGCCAGCAGCCAAAATTCCGGGACTAGCGCCTACGAGCAGTACTTC.

The chain has TRBV6-5 and TRBJ2-7, with D possibly being TRBD1 (6 bases). CDR3 length: 14 residues. In germline, CDR1 is MNHEY, CDR2 SVGAGI. V lost 6 bases, J lost 0 bases, and 12 bases lay in between. The CDR3 sequence: CASSDSQGSYEQYF. CDR3 bases: TGTGCCAGCAGCGATTCACAGGGCTCCTACGAGCAGTACTTC.

This chain links TRBV30 with TRBJ1-4; 7 bases are a match to TRBD1. V trimming: 2 bases; J trimming: 4 bases; junction bases outside the gene matches: 7. The CDR3 contains 15 residues. Per germline, CDR1 GTSNPN and CDR2 SVGIG (reference sequence). The CDR3 sequence: CAWSMGDSLNEKLFF. CDR3 DNA sequence: TGTGCCTGGAGTATGGGGGACAGCCTTAATGAAAAACTGTTTTTT.

The chain couples TRBV5-1 to TRBJ2-7; D call uncertain. V lost 7 bases and J 5 bases, leaving 10 bases between the germline ends. Germline CDR1 reads SGHRS; CDR2 reads YFSETQ. The CDR3 extends over 11 amino acids. The CDR3 loop is CASSLTDEQYF. Here the CDR3 DNA reads TGCGCCAGCTCCCTAACGGACGAGCAGTACTTC.

The genes are TRBV6-1 and TRBJ2-3; TRBD2 matches 11 bases. The CDR3 is 15 residues long. Per germline, CDR1 MNHNS and CDR2 SASEGT. The V segment lost 6 bases and the J segment 0 bases; nucleotides outside the gene matches: 2. The DNA for the CDR3 is TGTGCCAGCAGAAGACTAGCGGGGAGCACAGATACGCAGTATTTT. Its protein is CASRRLAGSTDTQYF.

In this sample, this clone turned up once. This chain uses TRBV10-3 with TRBJ1-1; 8 bases line up with TRBD1. The CDR3 extends over 17 amino acids. CDR1 is ENHRY and CDR2 is SYGVKD in the germline V gene. V shed 2 bases and J 5 bases; nucleotides not matched to a gene: 13. The CDR3 loop is CAISEQQGAQGRTEAFF. The CDR3 DNA reads as TGTGCCATCAGTGAGCAGCAGGGGGCGCAAGGACGGACTGAAGCTTTCTTT.

The chain is built from TRBV20-1 and TRBJ2-1; D might be TRBD2 (5 bases). There are 10 residues in the CDR3. Germline loops: CDR1 DFQATT, CDR2 SNEGSKA (reference sequence). The V end lost 2 bases, the J end lost 9 bases, and 5 bases lay between the germline ends. In DNA form, the CDR3 reads TGCAGTGCTAGACTAGCTGAGCAGTTCTTC. Residues: CSARLAEQFF.

The chain employs TRBV7-9 and TRBJ2-2; 7 positions match TRBD1. The CDR3 consists of 13 residues. V was pared by 6 bases and J by 7 bases, with 5 bases of the junction left unmatched. Germline V gene lookup returns CDR1 SEHNR and CDR2 FQNEAQ (reference sequence). CDR3 protein: CASRRTGGGELFF. The CDR3 coding sequence is TGTGCCAGCAGGCGGACAGGTGGCGGGGAGCTGTTTTTT.

This chain connects TRBV6-6 to TRBJ1-2; 10 bases fit TRBD1. V shed 5 bases and J 5 bases; nucleotides not matched to a gene: 5. Germline V gives CDR1 MNHNY, CDR2 SVGAGI (reference sequence). The CDR3 totals 14 residues. CDR3 bases: TGTGCCAGCAGTGCGACAGGGGGCAAATATGGCTACACCTTC. Its translation is CASSATGGKYGYTF.

This clone was counted between two and nine times. This sequence joins TRBV5-5 and TRBJ1-1; 8 bases match TRBD1. CDR1 SGHKS and CDR2 YYEKEE come from the germline V gene (reference sequence). This CDR3 contains 14 residues. With 4 bases clipped from V and 4 bases from J, the junction kept 6 bases outside the gene matches. CDR3 in amino acids: CASSNRGEVTEAFF. DNA for the CDR3: TGTGCCAGCAGCAACAGGGGGGAGGTCACTGAAGCTTTCTTT.

The chain has TRBV12-5 and TRBJ2-6; a possible D gene is TRBD1 (6 bases). The CDR3 sequence is 19 residues long. The ends were cut back, 0 bases at V and 0 bases at J, with 15 bases in the middle. Germline CDR1 is LGHNT and CDR2 is FRNRAP. CDR3 bases: TGTGCTAGTGGTTTGGTACTTAACAGGGAGAGCTCTGGGGCCAACGTCCTGACTTTC. This gives the protein CASGLVLNRESSGANVLTF.

This sequence joins TRBV7-9 and TRBJ1-2, with D possibly matching TRBD1 (6 bases). Germline lookup yields CDR1 SEHNR and CDR2 FQNEAQ (reference sequence). V shed 4 bases and J shed 5 bases, with 20 bases lying between them. The CDR3 extends over 16 amino acids. The CDR3 sequence: CASSSATDSRDYGYTF. The CDR3 nucleotides are TGTGCCAGCAGCTCTGCCACGGACAGCCGAGATTATGGCTACACCTTC.

The V gene is TRBV4-2, the J gene TRBJ2-7, with TRBD2 matching 11 bases. Losses at the gene ends were 3 bases for V and 6 bases for J; bases not matched to a gene: 13. Germline V gene sequence: CDR1 LGHNA, CDR2 YNFKEQ. The CDR3 length is 17 residues. CDR3 sequence reads: CASSQRSSGRALSEQYF. Written as DNA, the CDR3 is TGTGCCAGCAGCCAGCGGAGTAGCGGGAGGGCCCTCTCCGAGCAGTACTTC.

This clone was counted only a few times. The chain links TRBV6-1 to TRBJ2-2, with a possible D match to TRBD1 (6 bases). The V gene's germline CDR1 is MNHNS and CDR2 SASEGT. V lost 7 bases and J lost 5, with 17 bases in between. The length of the CDR3 is 15 residues. CDR3 nucleotides: TGTGCCAGCAATGCCATACAGGGTCGAACCGGGGAGCTGTTTTTT. Translated, it gives CASNAIQGRTGELFF.

The chain couples TRBV21-1 to TRBJ2-1; the D call in the table, TRBD2, was not verified against the DNA. TRBV21-1 is annotated as a pseudogene. The CDR3 has 16 residues. CDR3 loop: CASSVRIAGGINEQFF. The CDR3 DNA sequence: TGTGCCAGCAGCGTACGTATAGCGGGAGGGATCAATGAGCAGTTCTTC.

This chain uses TRBV5-6 with TRBJ2-3; 7 bases fit TRBD1. CDR1 and CDR2 from the germline V gene are SGHDT and YYEEEE. This CDR3 region has 15 residues. V lost 1 base and J lost 4; bases outside the gene matches: 6. This CDR3 is CASSLTGVSADTQYF. CDR3 in DNA: TGTGCCAGCAGCTTGACAGGGGTAAGCGCAGATACGCAGTATTTT.

The V gene is TRBV6-5, the J gene TRBJ1-1; TRBD1 matches 8 bases. CDR1 is MNHEY, CDR2 SVGAGI, per germline. The length of the CDR3 is 15 residues. The junction had 7 bases not matched to a gene; V was cut back by 6 bases and J by 1 base. The CDR3 is CASRETGTGNTEAFF. CDR3 sequence (DNA): TGTGCCAGCAGAGAGACCGGGACAGGGAACACTGAAGCTTTCTTT.

The gene calls are TRBV5-1 and TRBJ2-1; no definite D call. The CDR3 totals 13 residues. Germline CDR1 and CDR2: SGHRS and YFSETQ. With 2 bases removed from V and 8 bases from J, the gap between germline ends came to 11 bases. CDR3 nucleotides: TGCGCCAGCAGCTTCGCAGTAGGAGATGAGCAGTTCTTC. Amino acid sequence: CASSFAVGDEQFF.

This clone was detected only once. The genes are TRBV18 and TRBJ2-5; TRBD2 is a possible D gene (5 bases). CDR3 size: 13 residues. The V and J ends lost 2 bases and 3 bases respectively, with 7 bases between them. Germline V gene sequence: CDR1 KGHSH, CDR2 LQKENI. CDR3 DNA sequence: TGTGCCAGCTCACCAGGACTGGAAGAGACCCAGTACTTC. It encodes CASSPGLEETQYF.

In its sample, this clone was seen many times. CDR3 nucleotides: TGTGCCAGCAGCTTGACGGACAGAGCCAGGGGTAACTATGGCTACACCTTC. This sequence encodes CASSLTDRARGNYGYTF. This chain uses TRBV7-9 with TRBJ1-2; maybe TRBD1 (6 bases). Germline loops: CDR1 SEHNR, CDR2 FQNEAQ (reference sequence). Trimming removed 3 bases from V and 1 base from J, with 18 bases in between. The CDR3 is made up of 17 amino acids.

The rearrangement links TRBV12-5 to TRBJ2-7; the match to TRBD1 covers 10 bases. Trimming at V came to 6 bases and at J to 2 bases, leaving 4 bases not matched to a gene. The CDR3 length is 14 residues. The germline V gene has CDR1 LGHNT and CDR2 FRNRAP. The CDR3: CASGRTGGPYEQYF. In nucleotides, the CDR3 is TGTGCTAGTGGGCGGACAGGGGGGCCCTACGAGCAGTACTTC.